This TCR beta chain was sequenced for a study of T cell responses to AZD1222 COVID-19 vaccine. The V gene end was trimmed by 6 bases and the J gene end by 3 bases; junction bases not matched to a gene: 7. The CDR3 sequence is 15 residues long. Germline CDR1 reads SNHLY; CDR2 reads FYNNEI. The assay was immunoSEQ multiplex PCR, and TCRdb's table has in-frame clones only and misses some. This table holds about 130,000 clones, 87% found once. This clonotype was sampled from an adult in good health. This chain uses TRBV2 with TRBJ2-7; TRBD1 matches at 11 bases. The sample consisted of peripheral blood, taken on day 0 of AZD1222 vaccination. This CDR3 reads CASSLGQGGIYEQYF. Written as DNA, the CDR3 is TGTGCCAGCAGCTTGGGACAGGGGGGGATCTACGAGCAGTACTTC. The whole variable domain, filled in from reference TRBV2 and TRBJ2-7, reads EPEVTQTPSHQVTQMGQEVILRCVPISNHLYFYWYRQILGQKVEFLVSFYNNEISEKSEIFDDQFSVERPDGSNFTLKIRSTKLEDSAMYFCASSLGQGGIYEQYFGPGTRLTVT.